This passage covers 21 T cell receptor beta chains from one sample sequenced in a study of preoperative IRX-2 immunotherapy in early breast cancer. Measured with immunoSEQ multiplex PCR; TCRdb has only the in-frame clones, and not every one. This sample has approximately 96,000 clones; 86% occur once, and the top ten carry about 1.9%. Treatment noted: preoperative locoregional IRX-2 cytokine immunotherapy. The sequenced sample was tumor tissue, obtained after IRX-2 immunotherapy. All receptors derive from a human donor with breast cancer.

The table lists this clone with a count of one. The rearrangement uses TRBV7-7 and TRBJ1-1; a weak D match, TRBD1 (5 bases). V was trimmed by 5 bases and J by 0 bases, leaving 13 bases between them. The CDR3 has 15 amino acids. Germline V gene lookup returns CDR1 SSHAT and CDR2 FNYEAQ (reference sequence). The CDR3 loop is CASSAFGGVNTEAFF. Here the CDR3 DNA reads TGTGCCAGCAGCGCCTTCGGGGGGGTGAACACTGAAGCTTTCTTT.

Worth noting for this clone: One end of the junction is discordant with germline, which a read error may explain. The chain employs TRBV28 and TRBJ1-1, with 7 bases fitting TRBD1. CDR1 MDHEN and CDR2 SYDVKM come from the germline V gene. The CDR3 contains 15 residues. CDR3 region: CASSVWGQKNTEAFF. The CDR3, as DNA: TGTGCCAGCAGTGTATGGGGACAGAAGAACACTGAAGCTTTCTTT.

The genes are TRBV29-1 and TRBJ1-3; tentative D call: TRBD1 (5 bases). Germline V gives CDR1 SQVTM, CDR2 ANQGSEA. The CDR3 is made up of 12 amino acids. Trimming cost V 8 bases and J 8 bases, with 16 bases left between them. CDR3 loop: CSYGGGGDTIYF. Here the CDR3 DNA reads TGCAGCTATGGTGGCGGGGGGGACACCATATATTTT.

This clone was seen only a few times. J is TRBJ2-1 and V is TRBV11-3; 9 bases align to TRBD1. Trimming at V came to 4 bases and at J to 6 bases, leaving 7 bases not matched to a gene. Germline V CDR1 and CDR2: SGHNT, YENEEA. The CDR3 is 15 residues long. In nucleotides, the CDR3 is TGTGCCAGCAGCTCACCGGGACAGGGTCCCAATGAGCAGTTCTTC. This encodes CASSSPGQGPNEQFF.

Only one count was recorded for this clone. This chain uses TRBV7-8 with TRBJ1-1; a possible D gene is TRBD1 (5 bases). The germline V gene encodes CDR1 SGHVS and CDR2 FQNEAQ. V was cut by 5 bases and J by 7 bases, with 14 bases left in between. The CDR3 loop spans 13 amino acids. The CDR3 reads CASSRALRGEAFF. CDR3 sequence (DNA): TGTGCCAGCAGCCGGGCCCTAAGGGGTGAAGCTTTCTTT.

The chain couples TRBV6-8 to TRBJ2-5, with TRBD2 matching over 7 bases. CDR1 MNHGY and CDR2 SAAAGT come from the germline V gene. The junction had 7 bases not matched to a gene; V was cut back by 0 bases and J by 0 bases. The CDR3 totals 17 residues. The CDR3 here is CASSYSLASGDQETQYF. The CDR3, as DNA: TGTGCCAGCAGTTACTCCCTTGCTAGCGGAGACCAAGAGACCCAGTACTTC.

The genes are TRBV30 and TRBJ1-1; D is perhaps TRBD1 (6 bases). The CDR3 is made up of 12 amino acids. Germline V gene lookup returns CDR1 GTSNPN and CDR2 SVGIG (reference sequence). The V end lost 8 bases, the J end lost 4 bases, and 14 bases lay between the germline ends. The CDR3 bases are TGTGCCCTCAGACAGGTCATCACTGAAGCTTTCTTT. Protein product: CALRQVITEAFF.

In DNA, the CDR3 is TGTGCCAGTAAATTCATCGACACCGGGGAGCTGTTTTTT. Its translation is CASKFIDTGELFF. The rearrangement links TRBV19 to TRBJ2-2, with unresolved D. Germline V gene lookup returns CDR1 LNHDA and CDR2 SQIVND (reference sequence). The CDR3 runs to 13 residues. Between the trimmed V and J ends, which lost 7 bases and 3 bases, there was a span of 9 bases. The complete variable domain, with remaining parts taken from reference TRBV19 and TRBJ2-2, reads DGGITQSPKYLFRKEGQNVTLSCEQNLNHDAMYWYRQDPGQGLRLIYYSQIVNDFQKGDIAEGYSVSREKKESFPLTVTSAQKNPTAFYLCASKFIDTGELFFGEGSRLTVL.

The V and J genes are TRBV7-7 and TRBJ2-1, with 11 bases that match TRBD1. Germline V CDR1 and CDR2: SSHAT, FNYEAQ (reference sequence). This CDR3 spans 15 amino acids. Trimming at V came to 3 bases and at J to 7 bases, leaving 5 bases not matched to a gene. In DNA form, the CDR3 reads TGTGCCAGCAGCTTGGGACAGGGGGGTTGGAATGAGCAGTTCTTC. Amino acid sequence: CASSLGQGGWNEQFF.

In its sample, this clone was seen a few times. CDR3 protein: CASSDVNTGELFF. CDR3 DNA: TGTGCCAGCAGTGACGTGAACACCGGGGAGCTGTTTTTT. V gene TRBV6-8 combines with J gene TRBJ2-2; unclear D gene. V gave up 5 bases and J gave up 1 base, with 5 bases separating them. The CDR3 totals 13 residues. The germline CDR1 and CDR2 sequences are MNHGY and SAAAGT.

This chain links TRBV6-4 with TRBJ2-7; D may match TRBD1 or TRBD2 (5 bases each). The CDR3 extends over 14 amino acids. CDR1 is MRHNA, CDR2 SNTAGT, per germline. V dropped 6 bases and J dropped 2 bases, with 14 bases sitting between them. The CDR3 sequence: CASSAGTEPYEQYF. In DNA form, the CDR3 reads TGTGCCAGCAGCGCAGGGACCGAACCCTACGAGCAGTACTTC.

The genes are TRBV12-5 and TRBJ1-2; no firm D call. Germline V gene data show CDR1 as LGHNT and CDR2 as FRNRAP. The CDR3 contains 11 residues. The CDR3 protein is CASKMVYGYTF. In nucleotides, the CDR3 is TGTGCCAGTAAAATGGTATATGGCTACACCTTC.

The CDR3 nucleotides are TGCGCCAGCAGCTTGGCACAGGGGCAGTACTACGAGCAGTACTTC. It encodes CASSLAQGQYYEQYF. V usage is TRBV5-1 and J usage is TRBJ2-7, with 7 nucleotides matching TRBD1. The CDR3 is 15 amino acids. The ends lost 0 bases at V and 3 bases at J; junction bases unmatched: 6. In germline, CDR1 is SGHRS, CDR2 YFSETQ.

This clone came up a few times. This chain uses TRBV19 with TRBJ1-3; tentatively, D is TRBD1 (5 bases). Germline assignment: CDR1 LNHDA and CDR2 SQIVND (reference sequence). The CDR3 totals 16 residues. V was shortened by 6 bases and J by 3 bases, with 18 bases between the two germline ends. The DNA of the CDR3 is TGTGCCAGTAGCGGCGCCGGGACGAGGGGTGGAAACACCATATATTTT. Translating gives CASSGAGTRGGNTIYF.

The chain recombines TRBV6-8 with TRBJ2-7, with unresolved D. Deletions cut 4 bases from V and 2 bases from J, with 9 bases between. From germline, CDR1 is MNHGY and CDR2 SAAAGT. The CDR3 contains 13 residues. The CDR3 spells CASSSYLTYEQYF. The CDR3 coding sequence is TGTGCCAGCAGTTCGTACCTAACCTACGAGCAGTACTTC.

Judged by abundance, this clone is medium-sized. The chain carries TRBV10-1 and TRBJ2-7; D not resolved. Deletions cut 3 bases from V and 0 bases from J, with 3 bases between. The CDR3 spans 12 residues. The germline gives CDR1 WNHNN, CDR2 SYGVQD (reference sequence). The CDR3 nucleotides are TGCGCCAGCAGTGACAGCTCCTACGAGCAGTACTTC. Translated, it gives CASSDSSYEQYF.

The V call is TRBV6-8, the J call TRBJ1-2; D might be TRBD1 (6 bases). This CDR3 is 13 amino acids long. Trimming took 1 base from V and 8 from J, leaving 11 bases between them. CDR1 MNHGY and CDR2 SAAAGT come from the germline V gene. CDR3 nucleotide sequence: TGTGCCAGCAGTTACTGGGGGCGGGAAGGCTACACCTTC. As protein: CASSYWGREGYTF.

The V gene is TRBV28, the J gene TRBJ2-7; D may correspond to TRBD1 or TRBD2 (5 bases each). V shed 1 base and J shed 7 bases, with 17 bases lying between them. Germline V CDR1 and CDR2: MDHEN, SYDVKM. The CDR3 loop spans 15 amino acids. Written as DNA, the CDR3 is TGTGCCAGCAGTTTATCTTCCGGGACCCTTACTGAGCAGTACTTC. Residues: CASSLSSGTLTEQYF.

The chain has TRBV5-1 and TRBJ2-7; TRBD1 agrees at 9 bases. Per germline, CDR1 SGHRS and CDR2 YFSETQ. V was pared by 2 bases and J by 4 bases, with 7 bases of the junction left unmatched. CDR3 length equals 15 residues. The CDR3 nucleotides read TGCGCCAGCAGCTTATCTGGGACAGGGCTTTACGAGCAGTACTTC. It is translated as CASSLSGTGLYEQYF.

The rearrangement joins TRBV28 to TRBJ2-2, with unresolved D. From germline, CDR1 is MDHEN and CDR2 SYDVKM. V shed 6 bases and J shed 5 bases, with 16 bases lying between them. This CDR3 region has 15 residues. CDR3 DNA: TGTGCCAGCAGATTCGCCGAGATGAAAACCGGGGAGCTGTTTTTT. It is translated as CASRFAEMKTGELFF.

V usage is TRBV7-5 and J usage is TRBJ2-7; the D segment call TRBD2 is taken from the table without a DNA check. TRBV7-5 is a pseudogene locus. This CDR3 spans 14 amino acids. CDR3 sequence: CASSLSGGAYEQYF. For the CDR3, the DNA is TGTGCCAGCAGCCTTAGCGGGGGAGCATACGAGCAGTACTTC.